This TCR beta chain was sequenced during a study of blood T cell repertoires in COVID-19. The wider study: Researchers got acute and convalescent COVID-19 samples from the United States, Italy and Spain. Sample material is recorded as cDNA or gDNA derived from T cells, B-cell-depleted T cells, or PBMCs.

The repertoire was sequenced with immunoSEQ multiplex PCR; TCRdb's copy has only in-frame clones and lacks some. The repertoire consists of about 320,000 clones, with 85% to 95% occurring once and the leading ten covering approximately 4.1%. Everyone who took part was roughly 18 to 95 years old, and they came from about two dozen US areas. Within 2 weeks of study entry, exposed participants had contacted a PCR-confirmed or clinician-diagnosed COVID-19 case. Sequences were obtained from PBMCs or T cells enriched from blood (not recorded which). The sequence was obtained from a woman aged 25 to 45 who had been exposed to COVID-19.

The CDR3: CASSSVLQPQHF. The CDR3 DNA follows: TGTGCCAGCAGCTCGGTTCTACAGCCCCAGCATTTT. The rearrangement joins TRBV7-9 to TRBJ1-5; D is undetermined. The V end lost 4 bases, the J end lost 7 bases, and 8 bases lay between the germline ends. The CDR3 spans 12 residues. CDR1 and CDR2 (germline): SEHNR, FQNEAQ (reference sequence).